This T cell receptor (beta chain) was captured in a study of blood T cell repertoires in COVID-19. Study as a whole: T cells, B-cell-depleted T cells, or PBMCs provided the cDNA or gDNA that served as material.

Profiling relied on immunoSEQ multiplex PCR, and the TCRdb table lists in-frame clones only, not all of them. Here the sample spans roughly 330,000 clones, more than 70% being singletons. Germline V gene lookup returns CDR1 SNHLY and CDR2 FYNNEI. This CDR3 has 16 residues. With 6 bases removed from V and 0 bases from J, the gap between germline ends came to 17 bases. The material sequenced was PBMCs or T cells enriched from blood (not recorded which). The chain employs TRBV2 and TRBJ1-2, with D tentatively TRBD1 (6 bases). The clonotype comes from a woman in her 30s who had recovered from COVID-19. This CDR3 is CASSNPTGLANYGYTF. CDR3 nucleotides: TGTGCCAGCAGCAACCCCACAGGGTTGGCTAACTATGGCTACACCTTC.